This paragraph covers one TCR beta chain sequence. The data were produced by immunoSEQ multiplex PCR, yet TCRdb's version contains in-frame clones alone and is incomplete. The table records about 270,000 clones, 70% to 90% of them present only once. This entry belongs to a study of blood T cell repertoires in COVID-19. CDR1 MNHEY and CDR2 SVGAGI come from the germline V gene. This CDR3 is 14 amino acids long. Trimming stripped 10 bases from V and 0 bases from J, with 14 bases between. The TCR comes from a woman aged 50 to 65 with acute COVID-19. This chain links TRBV6-5 with TRBJ2-3, with a possible D match to TRBD2 (5 bases). The sequenced sample consisted of PBMCs or T cells enriched from blood (not recorded which). CDR3 residues: CATTRGLSTDTQYF. As DNA, the CDR3 is TGTGCCACCACTCGCGGGCTTAGCACAGATACGCAGTATTTT.